These 7 T cell receptor beta chains came from one sample sequenced in a study of cytomegalovirus exposure and HLA in healthy donors (dated by TCRdb to about 2017). The library was produced with the immunoSEQ multiplex PCR assay. For the multiplex PCR, a mixture combining 60 forward primers for TCR Vbeta segments and 13 reverse primers for TCR Jbeta segments was used. TCRdb obtained this table from immuneACCESS and retained in-frame rearrangements with V and J assigned. These tables miss some clones; where compared with another copy, unresolved V genes account for less than half of the shortfall, and the remainder is unexplained. Recorded for this sample are under 200,000 clones; approximately 77% of them occurred a single time. Of the sample, 2% to 2.5% falls within the top ten clones. The sequencing input was PBMCs. The receptors come from a man aged 50-59 years in good health and CMV-seropositive.

About this clone: The junction departs from the called germline gene at one end, perhaps through a read error. The chain recombines TRBV7-7 with TRBJ2-5; D gene uncertain. CDR1 SSHAT and CDR2 FNYEAQ come from the germline V gene (reference sequence). This CDR3 region has 13 residues. Written as DNA, the CDR3 is TGTGCTAGCAGCTTAGAGAGGAGTAAGACCCAGTACTTC. Protein: CASSLERSKTQYF. The full variable domain, with the rest looked up from reference TRBV7-7 and TRBJ2-5, is GAGVSQSPRYKVTKRGQDVTLRCDPISSHATLYWYQQALGQGPEFLTYFNYEAQPDKSGLPSDRFSAERPEGSISTLTIQRTEQRDSAMYRCASSLERSKTQYFGPGTRLLVL.

V is TRBV6-5 and J is TRBJ2-5, with 9 bases matching TRBD2. This CDR3 spans 15 amino acids. CDR1 and CDR2 from the germline V gene are MNHEY and SVGAGI. Germline trimming cut 4 bases from V and 5 bases from J; bases unmatched to any gene: 8. The CDR3 sequence: CASSSAGGPRETQYF. The CDR3 DNA sequence: TGTGCCAGCAGTTCTGCGGGGGGGCCTAGGGAGACCCAGTACTTC.

This clone was picked up one time. This chain uses TRBV14 with TRBJ1-1; a possible D gene is TRBD1 (5 bases). Germline CDR1 SGHDN, CDR2 FVKESK. The V gene lost 1 base and the J gene lost 12 bases, with 15 bases spanning the gap. The CDR3 length is 13 residues. DNA of the CDR3: TGTGCCAGCAGCCAAGGTCGCAGGGCCACGTCTTTCTTT. As protein: CASSQGRRATSFF.

CDR3 region: CASIQDRTGELFF. CDR3 bases: TGTGCCAGCATCCAGGACAGAACCGGGGAGCTGTTTTTT. The chain employs TRBV28 and TRBJ2-2, with D maybe TRBD1 (6 bases). CDR1 MDHEN and CDR2 SYDVKM come from the germline V gene. Trimming took off 7 bases at V and 5 bases at J, with 11 bases between the two ends. The CDR3 length is 13 residues.

V gene TRBV4-2 combines with J gene TRBJ2-2; 11 positions match TRBD2. Germline CDR1 and CDR2: LGHNA and YNFKEQ. The CDR3 is 17 residues long. J was trimmed by 1 base and V by 0 bases; bases with no gene match: 1. In DNA form, the CDR3 reads TGTGCCAGCAGCCAAGAAGGACTAGCGGGGAACACCGGGGAGCTGTTTTTT. Translated: CASSQEGLAGNTGELFF.

This rearrangement joins TRBV2 to TRBJ1-6; 7 bases fit TRBD1. Germline CDR1 SNHLY, CDR2 FYNNEI. The CDR3 extends over 17 amino acids. The V segment lost 5 bases and the J segment 7 bases; nucleotides outside the gene matches: 14. The CDR3 region is CASSRQGISLGNSPLHF. CDR3 coding DNA: TGTGCCAGCAGTCGACAGGGTATCTCCCTCGGGAATTCACCCCTCCACTTT.

This clone was found a few times. The rearrangement links TRBV11-2 to TRBJ1-2, with 7 bases fitting TRBD1. This CDR3 region has 15 residues. Trimming removed 2 bases from V and 4 bases from J; junction bases left unmatched: 7. Germline V gene sequence: CDR1 SGHAT, CDR2 FQNNGV. The CDR3, as DNA: TGTGCCAGCAGCTTATCGGCAGGGGGTAGCTATGGCTACACCTTC. Its translation is CASSLSAGGSYGYTF.